This is a list of T cell receptor beta chains from one sample in a study of T cells in Graves' hyperthyroidism and ophthalmopathy. TCRdb reprocessed the multiplex PCR reads with MiXCR, giving one entry per CDR3 protein. The table includes approximately 400,000 distinct CDR3 sequences, around 16% detected once. What was sequenced was blood. These TCRs come from a woman aged 18-29 years with Graves' hyperthyroidism that later progressed to Graves' ophthalmopathy. The CDR3 runs from the conserved cysteine through the conserved F or W. D genes are given only for firm matches. Clone size is given for some rows only: seen once, a few or many times, or a class if the clone is expanded.

d_call	v_call	j_call	clone_size	cdr3_nt	cdr3_aa
-	TRBV6-2/TRBV6-3	TRBJ1-5	many	TGTGCCAGCAGTGAGAATAATCAGCCCCAGCATTTT	CASSENNQPQHF
-	TRBV20-1	TRBJ2-3	many	TGCAGTGCTAAAGGACTACCAGGGGGTACAGATACGCAGTATTTT	CSAKGLPGGTDTQYF
-	TRBV6-2/TRBV6-3	TRBJ2-5	many	TGTGCCAGCAGTTACTCAGGGGGACGGAAAAAGCGAGAGACCCAGTACTTC	CASSYSGGRKKRETQYF
-	TRBV19	TRBJ2-2	few	TGTGCCAGTGGCCCCCGGGAGCTGTTTTTT	CASGPRELFF
-	TRBV18	TRBJ2-1	-	TGTGCCAGCTCTCGACAGGACAATGAGCAGTTCTTC	CASSRQDNEQFF
-	TRBV6-5	TRBJ2-3	many	TGTGCCAGCAGTTACTTGTCCGCAGATACGCAGTATTTT	CASSYLSADTQYF
-	TRBV12-3/TRBV12-4	TRBJ2-1	many	TGTGCCAGCAGTTTCCGGGATGAGCAGTTCTTC	CASSFRDEQFF
-	TRBV27	TRBJ2-1	many	TGTGCCAGCAGTTCAACCCCCAGGGAACGGCGCAATGAGCAGTTCTTC	CASSSTPRERRNEQFF
TRBD1	TRBV4-1	TRBJ2-7	few	TGCGCCAGCAGCCATCGGACAGGGAGCTCCTACGAGCAGTACTTC	CASSHRTGSSYEQYF
-	TRBV6-2/TRBV6-3	TRBJ2-2	-	TGTGCCAGCAGTTACCTCCTAGCGAGCACCGGGGAGCTGTTTTTT	CASSYLLASTGELFF
TRBD2	TRBV10-3	TRBJ2-1	-	TGTGCCATCAGGACAGTGAGAGCGGGAGGAAGAGACAATGAGCAGTTCTTC	CAIRTVRAGGRDNEQFF
-	TRBV10-2	TRBJ2-7	few	TGCGCCACCAGGACTTCCTACGAGCAGTACTTC	CATRTSYEQYF
-	TRBV4-2	TRBJ2-7	few	TGTGCCAGCAGCCAAGAGAAGGAGGCCCACTACGAGCAGTACTTC	CASSQEKEAHYEQYF
-	TRBV6-2/TRBV6-3	TRBJ2-3	many	TGTGCCAGCAGTTCCCGACTATCGTCAGATACGCAGTATTTT	CASSSRLSSDTQYF
-	TRBV12-3/TRBV12-4	TRBJ1-2	many	TGTGCCAGCAGTCCGGGACATTTAGGCTATGGCTACACCTTC	CASSPGHLGYGYTF
-	TRBV20-1	TRBJ1-5	many	TGCAGTGCTAGAGATCGAGTCCGCAGTCAGCCCCAGCATTTT	CSARDRVRSQPQHF
-	TRBV7-2	TRBJ2-1	-	TGTGCCAACAGCCCGCAGCTGGTTGAGCAGTTCTTC	CANSPQLVEQFF
TRBD2	TRBV12-3/TRBV12-4	TRBJ2-7	-	TGTGCCAGCAGTCCGGGTAGCGGGGGGGTCACCTACGAGCAGTACTTC	CASSPGSGGVTYEQYF
-	TRBV3-1	TRBJ2-7	-	TGTGCCAGCAGCCAACACATAGGGACGGGCCGCTACGAGCAGTACTTC	CASSQHIGTGRYEQYF
-	TRBV27	TRBJ2-2	-	TGTGCCAGCAGTTTATACAGACAGAACACCGGGGAGCTGTTTTTT	CASSLYRQNTGELFF
TRBD1	TRBV3-1	TRBJ1-6	many	TGTGCCAGCAGCCCGGGACAGACCAATTCACCCCTCCACTTT	CASSPGQTNSPLHF
-	TRBV11-2	TRBJ1-3	many	TGTGCCAGCAGCTTAGTTGGGTTTGGTAACACCATATATTTT	CASSLVGFGNTIYF
TRBD2	TRBV27	TRBJ2-3	many	TGTGCCAGCAGTCGGCAATACCGGGACTACCCAAGCACAGATACGCAGTATTTT	CASSRQYRDYPSTDTQYF
-	TRBV5-1	TRBJ1-2	-	TGCGCCAGCAGCTTGCGCCAGGGACGTTTCGGCTACACCTTC	CASSLRQGRFGYTF
TRBD2	TRBV28	TRBJ2-1	-	TGTGCCAGCGGCAGGACTAGCGGGGGGTTTTATCAGTTCTTC	CASGRTSGGFYQFF
TRBD1	TRBV28	TRBJ2-5	many	TGTGCCAGCAGTCCGGGACAGGGTGAGACCCAGTACTTC	CASSPGQGETQYF
TRBD1	TRBV7-9	TRBJ1-4	few	TGTGCCAGCAGCGAGGGACAGGGCGCGGGCACTAATGAAAAACTGTTTTTT	CASSEGQGAGTNEKLFF
TRBD2	TRBV2	TRBJ2-3	many	TGTGCCAGCATGCGGGAGGTATTAATTGCAGATACGCAGTATTTT	CASMREVLIADTQYF
TRBD2	TRBV19	TRBJ2-5	-	TGTGCCAGTAGTCCCGGGCTAGCGGACCTTCAAGAGACCCAGTACTTC	CASSPGLADLQETQYF
TRBD1	TRBV13	TRBJ1-4	-	TGTGCCAGCAGCACCGGACAGGCGGGAGCAACTAATGAAAAACTGTTTTTT	CASSTGQAGATNEKLFF
TRBD2	TRBV29-1	TRBJ2-1	many	TGCAGCGTTGAAGATCAGACTAGCGGGAGTAATGAGCAGTTCTTC	CSVEDQTSGSNEQFF
-	TRBV2	TRBJ1-2	many	TGTGCCAGCAGTGAAGGGAGAGCGGATGGCTACACCTTC	CASSEGRADGYTF
-	TRBV28	TRBJ2-1	-	TGTGCCAGCGAAGCCTTGAATGAGCAGTTCTTC	CASEALNEQFF
TRBD1	TRBV27	TRBJ2-2	few	TGTGCCAGCAGCCCGACAGGGGGGTCTACCCCCGGGGAGCTGTTTTTT	CASSPTGGSTPGELFF
TRBD1	TRBV18	TRBJ1-4	many	TGTGCCAGCTCACCATCCGGGACAGGGAGTGAAAAACTGTTTTTT	CASSPSGTGSEKLFF
-	TRBV7-8	TRBJ2-7	few	TGTGCCAGCAGCTTAGGTGGAGCTTGGGAGCAGTACTTC	CASSLGGAWEQYF
-	TRBV20-1	TRBJ2-3	many	TGCAGTGCTAGAGGGGGGCAGTCCTCTAGCACAGATACGCAGTATTTT	CSARGGQSSSTDTQYF
-	TRBV6-1	TRBJ2-7	many	TGTGCCAGCACCCCTACGGCTGGACATTTAACCTACGAGCAGTACTTC	CASTPTAGHLTYEQYF
-	TRBV6-9	TRBJ2-3	-	TGTGCCAGCAGTTACGGACTTGGGGTGGCAGATACGCAGTATTTT	CASSYGLGVADTQYF
-	TRBV3-1	TRBJ2-4	many	TGTGCCAGCAGCCAATGGAGCATTCAGTACTTC	CASSQWSIQYF
-	TRBV30	TRBJ2-5	-	TGTGCCTGGGGGGGTGGGGGGAGCGGAAAGACCCAGTACTTC	CAWGGGGSGKTQYF
TRBD2	TRBV6-1	TRBJ2-2	-	TGTGCCAGCAGCAAAAAGGCGGACAGGGGACTAGCGGGAGCTTCCGGGGAGCTGTTTTTT	CASSKKADRGLAGASGELFF
TRBD1	TRBV6-5	TRBJ1-1	many	TGTGCCAGCAGTTACTCGACAGGGATGAACACTGAAGCTTTCTTT	CASSYSTGMNTEAFF
-	TRBV11-3	TRBJ2-5	many	TGTGCCAGCAGCCGCTCCGGGACAAAAGAGACCCAGTACTTC	CASSRSGTKETQYF
TRBD2	TRBV27	TRBJ2-3	-	TGTGCCAGCAGTCCTACCAAGGGACTAGCGTCAGATACGCAGTATTTT	CASSPTKGLASDTQYF
-	TRBV5-1	TRBJ2-5	few	TGCGCCAGCAGCAAGGTAGGAGAGACCCAGTACTTC	CASSKVGETQYF
-	TRBV18	TRBJ2-3	many	TGTGCCAGCTCACCATCCTACAAGGCAGATACGCAGTATTTT	CASSPSYKADTQYF
TRBD2	TRBV20-1	TRBJ2-1	-	TGCAGTGCTATTGGACTAGCGAGGTCCGCCTACAATGACCAGTTCTTC	CSAIGLARSAYNDQFF